The entry below describes one TCR beta chain. The sample is drawn from a study of shared clonotypes between healthy human individuals. Recent vaccinations or acute infections were absent in the healthy HIV-negative adult donors. Both subsets, CD45RA+ naive and CD45RA-negative memory, were split from the CD4+ cells. Sequencing used immunoSEQ multiplex PCR; TCRdb keeps in-frame clones, though not all of them. Of around 720,000 clones in the sample, about three quarters were seen once. The sequenced sample consisted of memory CD4+ T cells sorted from blood. As for subset: CD45RA-negative fraction. This TCR derives from a woman in her 30s in good health.

The CDR3 DNA reads TGTGCCAGCAGCTCGAGCGGGACGAGAAAAGAGACCCAGTACTTC. Amino acid sequence: CASSSSGTRKETQYF. The V call is TRBV9, the J call TRBJ2-5; 7 bases match TRBD2. After removal of 4 bases from V and 3 bases from J, the junction contained 9 bases not matched to a gene. Germline V CDR1 and CDR2: SGDLS, YYNGEE. The CDR3 has 15 amino acids.